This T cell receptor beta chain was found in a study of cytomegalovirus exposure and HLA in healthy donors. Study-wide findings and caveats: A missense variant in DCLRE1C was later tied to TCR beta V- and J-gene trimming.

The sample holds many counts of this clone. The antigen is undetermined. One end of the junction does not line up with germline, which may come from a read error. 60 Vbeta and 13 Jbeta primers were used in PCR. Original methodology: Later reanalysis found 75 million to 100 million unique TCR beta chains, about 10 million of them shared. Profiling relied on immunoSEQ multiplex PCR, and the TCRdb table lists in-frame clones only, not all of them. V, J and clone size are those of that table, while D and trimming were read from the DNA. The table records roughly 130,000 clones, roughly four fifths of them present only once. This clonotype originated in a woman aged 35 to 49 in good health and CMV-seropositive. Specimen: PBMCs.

CDR3 nucleotides: TGTGCCAGCCTCGCGCTACAGGGGGCCTATGAGCAGTACTTC. Translation gives CASLALQGAYEQYF. This chain links TRBV6-1 with TRBJ2-7; 9 nucleotides agree with TRBD1. The CDR3 sequence is 14 residues long. Germline V lookup: CDR1 MNHNS, CDR2 SASEGT.